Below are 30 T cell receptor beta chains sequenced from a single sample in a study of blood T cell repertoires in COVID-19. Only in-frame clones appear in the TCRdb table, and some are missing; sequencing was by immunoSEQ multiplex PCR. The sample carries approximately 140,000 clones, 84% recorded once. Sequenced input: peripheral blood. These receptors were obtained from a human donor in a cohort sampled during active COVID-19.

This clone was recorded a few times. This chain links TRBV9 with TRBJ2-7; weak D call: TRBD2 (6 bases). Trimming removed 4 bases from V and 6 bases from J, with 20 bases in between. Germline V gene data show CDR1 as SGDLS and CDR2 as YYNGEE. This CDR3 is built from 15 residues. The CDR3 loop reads CASSPRGEGLGEQYF. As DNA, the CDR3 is TGTGCCAGCAGCCCCCGCGGGGAAGGGCTAGGCGAGCAGTACTTC. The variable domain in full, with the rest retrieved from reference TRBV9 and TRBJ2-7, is DSGVTQTPKHLITATGQRVTLRCSPRSGDLSVYWYQQSLDQGLQFLIQYYNGEERAKGNILERFSAQQFPDLHSELNLSSLELGDSALYFCASSPRGEGLGEQYFGPGTRLTVT.

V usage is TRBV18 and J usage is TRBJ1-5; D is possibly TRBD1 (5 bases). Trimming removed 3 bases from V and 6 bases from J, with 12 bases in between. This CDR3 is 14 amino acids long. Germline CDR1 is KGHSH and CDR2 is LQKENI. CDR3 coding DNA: TGTGCCAGCTCACCTGCACAGGCGGCTCAGCCCCAGCATTTT. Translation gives CASSPAQAAQPQHF. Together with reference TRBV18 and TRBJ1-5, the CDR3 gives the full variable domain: NAGVMQNPRHLVRRRGQEARLRCSPMKGHSHVYWYRQLPEEGLKFMVYLQKENIIDESGMPKERFSAEFPKEGPSILRIQQVVRGDSAAYFCASSPAQAAQPQHFGDGTRLSIL.

The CDR3 bases are TGTGCCAGCAGCGGGGGGCCTGGGGAGCAGTACTTC. Protein: CASSGGPGEQYF. V usage is TRBV27 and J usage is TRBJ2-7; tentative D call: TRBD2 (7 bases). Germline V gene lookup returns CDR1 MNHEY and CDR2 SMNVEV (reference sequence). The CDR3 contains 12 residues. Trimming took 6 bases from V and 7 from J, leaving 13 bases between them.

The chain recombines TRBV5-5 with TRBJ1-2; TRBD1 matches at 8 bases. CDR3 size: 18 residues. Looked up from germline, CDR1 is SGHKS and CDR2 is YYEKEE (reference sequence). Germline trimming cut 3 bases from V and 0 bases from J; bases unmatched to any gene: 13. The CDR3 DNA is TGTGCCAGCAGCTCGCCCTTAGACAGGGGATTACCTAACTATGGCTACACCTTC. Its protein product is CASSSPLDRGLPNYGYTF.

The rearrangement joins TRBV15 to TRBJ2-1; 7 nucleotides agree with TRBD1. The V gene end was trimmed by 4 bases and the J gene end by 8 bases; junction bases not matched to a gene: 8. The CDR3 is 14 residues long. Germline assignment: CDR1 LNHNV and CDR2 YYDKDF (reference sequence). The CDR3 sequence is CATSKAQGWDEQFF. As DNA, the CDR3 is TGTGCCACCAGCAAAGCACAGGGGTGGGATGAGCAGTTCTTC. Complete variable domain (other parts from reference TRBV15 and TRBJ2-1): DAMVIQNPRYQVTQFGKPVTLSCSQTLNHNVMYWYQQKSSQAPKLLFHYYDKDFNNEADTPDNFQSRRPNTSFCFLDIRSPGLGDTAMYLCATSKAQGWDEQFFGPGTRLTVL.

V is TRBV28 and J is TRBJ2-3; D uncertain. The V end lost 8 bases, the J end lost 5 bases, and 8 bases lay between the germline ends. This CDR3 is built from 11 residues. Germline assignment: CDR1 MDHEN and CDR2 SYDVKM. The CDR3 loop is CASLRLDTQYF. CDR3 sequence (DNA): TGTGCCAGCCTCCGGTTAGATACGCAGTATTTT.

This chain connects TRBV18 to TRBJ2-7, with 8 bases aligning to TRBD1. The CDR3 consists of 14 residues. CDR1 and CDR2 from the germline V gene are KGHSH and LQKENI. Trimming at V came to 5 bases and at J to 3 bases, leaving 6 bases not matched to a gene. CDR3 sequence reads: CASSRGQEFYEQYF. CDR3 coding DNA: TGTGCCAGCTCAAGGGGACAGGAATTCTACGAGCAGTACTTC.

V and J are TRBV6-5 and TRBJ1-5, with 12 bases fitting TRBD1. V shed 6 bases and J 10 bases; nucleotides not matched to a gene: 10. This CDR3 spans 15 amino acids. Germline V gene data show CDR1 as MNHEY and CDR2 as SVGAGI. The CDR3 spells CASSSGQGAGRPQHF. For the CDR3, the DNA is TGTGCCAGCAGCTCGGGACAGGGGGCGGGGAGACCCCAGCATTTT.

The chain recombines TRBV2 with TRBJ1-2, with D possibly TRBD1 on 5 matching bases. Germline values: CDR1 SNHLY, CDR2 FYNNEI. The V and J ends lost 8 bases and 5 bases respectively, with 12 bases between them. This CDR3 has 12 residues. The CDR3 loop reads CASEGDSYGYTF. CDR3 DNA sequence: TGTGCCAGCGAAGGGGATTCTTATGGCTACACCTTC.

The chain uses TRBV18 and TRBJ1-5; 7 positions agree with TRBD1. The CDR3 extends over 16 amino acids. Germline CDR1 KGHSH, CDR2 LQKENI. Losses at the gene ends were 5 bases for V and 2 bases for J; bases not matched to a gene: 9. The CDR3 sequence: CASSEGAGGGNQPQHF. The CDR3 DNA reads TGTGCCAGCTCAGAAGGGGCAGGGGGTGGCAATCAGCCCCAGCATTTT.

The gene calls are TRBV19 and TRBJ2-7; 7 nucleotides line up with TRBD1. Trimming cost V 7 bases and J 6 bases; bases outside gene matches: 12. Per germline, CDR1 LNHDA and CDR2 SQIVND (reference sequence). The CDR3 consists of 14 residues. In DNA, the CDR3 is TGTGCCAGTACCTTGGACAGGACTTCTTCCGAGCAGTACTTC. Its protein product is CASTLDRTSSEQYF.

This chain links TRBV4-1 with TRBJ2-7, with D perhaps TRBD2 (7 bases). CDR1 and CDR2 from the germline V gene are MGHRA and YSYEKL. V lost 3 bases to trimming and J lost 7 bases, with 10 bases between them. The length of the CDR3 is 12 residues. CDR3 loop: CASSQRGGEQYF. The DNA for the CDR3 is TGCGCCAGCAGCCAGAGGGGGGGGGAGCAGTACTTC.

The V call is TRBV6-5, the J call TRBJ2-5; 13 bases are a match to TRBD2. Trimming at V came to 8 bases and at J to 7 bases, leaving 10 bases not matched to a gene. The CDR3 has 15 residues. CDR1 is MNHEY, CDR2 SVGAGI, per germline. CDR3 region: CASSGTSGVGGTQYF. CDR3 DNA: TGTGCCAGCTCCGGGACTAGCGGGGTCGGAGGGACCCAGTACTTC.

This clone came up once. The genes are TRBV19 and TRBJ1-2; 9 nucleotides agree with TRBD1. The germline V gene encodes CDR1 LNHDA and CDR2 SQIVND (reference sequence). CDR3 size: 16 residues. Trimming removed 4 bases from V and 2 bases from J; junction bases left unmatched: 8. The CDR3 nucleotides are TGTGCCAGTAGTACCAGCGGGACAGGGCTAAACTATGGCTACACCTTC. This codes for CASSTSGTGLNYGYTF.

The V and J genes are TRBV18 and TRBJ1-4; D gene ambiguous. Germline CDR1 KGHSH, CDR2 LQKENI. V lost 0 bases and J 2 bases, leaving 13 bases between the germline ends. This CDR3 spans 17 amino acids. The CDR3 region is CASSPPGRARTNEKLFF. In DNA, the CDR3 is TGTGCCAGCTCACCACCAGGGAGGGCGAGGACTAATGAAAAACTGTTTTTT.

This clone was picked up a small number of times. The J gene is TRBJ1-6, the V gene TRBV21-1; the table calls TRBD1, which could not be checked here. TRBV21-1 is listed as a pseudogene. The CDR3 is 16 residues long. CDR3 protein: CASSTRDSWGIPPLHF. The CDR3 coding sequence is TGTGCCAGCAGCACAAGGGACAGCTGGGGAATCCCACCCCTCCACTTT.

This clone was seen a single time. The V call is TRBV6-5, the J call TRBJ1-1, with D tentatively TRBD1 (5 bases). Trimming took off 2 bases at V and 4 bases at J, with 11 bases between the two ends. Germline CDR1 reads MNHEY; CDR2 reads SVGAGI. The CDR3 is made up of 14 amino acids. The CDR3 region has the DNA TGTGCCAGCAGTTACATCTCGGGGGGCACTGAAGCTTTCTTT. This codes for CASSYISGGTEAFF.

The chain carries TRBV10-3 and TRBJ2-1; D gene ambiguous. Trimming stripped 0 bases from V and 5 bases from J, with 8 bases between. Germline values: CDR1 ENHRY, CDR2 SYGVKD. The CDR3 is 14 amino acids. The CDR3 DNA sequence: TGTGCCATCAGTGAGTCGCGGCTAAACAATGAGCAGTTCTTC. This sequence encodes CAISESRLNNEQFF.

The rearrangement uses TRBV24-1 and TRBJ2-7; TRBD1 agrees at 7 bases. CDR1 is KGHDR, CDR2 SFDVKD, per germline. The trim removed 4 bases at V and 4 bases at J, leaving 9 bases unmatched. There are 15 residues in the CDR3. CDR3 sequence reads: CATSDPTGQSYEQYF. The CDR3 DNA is TGTGCCACCAGTGACCCGACAGGGCAGTCTTACGAGCAGTACTTC.

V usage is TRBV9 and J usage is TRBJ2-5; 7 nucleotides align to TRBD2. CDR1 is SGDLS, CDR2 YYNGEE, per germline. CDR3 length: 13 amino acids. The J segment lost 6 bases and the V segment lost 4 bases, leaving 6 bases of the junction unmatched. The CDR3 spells CASSPGGSQTQYF. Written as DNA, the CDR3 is TGTGCCAGCAGCCCCGGGGGGTCGCAGACCCAGTACTTC.

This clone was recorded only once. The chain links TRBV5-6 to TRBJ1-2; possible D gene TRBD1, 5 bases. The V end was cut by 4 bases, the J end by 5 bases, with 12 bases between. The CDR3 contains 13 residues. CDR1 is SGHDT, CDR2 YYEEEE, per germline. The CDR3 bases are TGTGCCAGCAGCGCGGGACGGTATTATGGCTACACCTTC. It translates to CASSAGRYYGYTF.

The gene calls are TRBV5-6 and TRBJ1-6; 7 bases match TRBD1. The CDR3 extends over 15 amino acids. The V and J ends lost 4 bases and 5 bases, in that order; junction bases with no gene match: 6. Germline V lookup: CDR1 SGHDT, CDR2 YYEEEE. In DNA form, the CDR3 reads TGTGCCAGCAGCCGATTAGACAGGGATAATTCACCCCTCCACTTT. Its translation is CASSRLDRDNSPLHF.

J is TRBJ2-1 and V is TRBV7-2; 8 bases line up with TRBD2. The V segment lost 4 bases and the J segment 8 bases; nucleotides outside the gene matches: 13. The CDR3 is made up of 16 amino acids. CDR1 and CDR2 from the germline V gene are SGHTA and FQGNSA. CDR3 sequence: CASSWEHSGVRDEQFF. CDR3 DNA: TGTGCCAGCAGCTGGGAACATAGCGGGGTCAGGGATGAGCAGTTCTTC.

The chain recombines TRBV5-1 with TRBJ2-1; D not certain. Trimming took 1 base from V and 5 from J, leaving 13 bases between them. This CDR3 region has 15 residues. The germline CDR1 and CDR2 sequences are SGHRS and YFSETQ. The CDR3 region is CASSLSQKLHNEQFF. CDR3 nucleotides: TGCGCCAGCAGCTTGAGTCAGAAGTTGCACAATGAGCAGTTCTTC.

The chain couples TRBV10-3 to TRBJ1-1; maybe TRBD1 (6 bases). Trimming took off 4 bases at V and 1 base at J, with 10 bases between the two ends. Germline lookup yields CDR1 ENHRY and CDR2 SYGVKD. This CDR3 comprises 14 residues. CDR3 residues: CAISVRGRNTEAFF. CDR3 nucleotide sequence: TGTGCCATCAGTGTCAGGGGCCGGAACACTGAAGCTTTCTTT.

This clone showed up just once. The CDR3 coding sequence is TGTGCCAGCAGCCTCCGGGACGCCGGGAGCCGTTCACCCCTCCACTTT. Amino acids: CASSLRDAGSRSPLHF. The chain has TRBV3-1 (or the pseudogene TRBV3-2) and TRBJ1-6; TRBD1 might be the D (5 bases). Trimming pared 4 bases from V and 9 bases from J, leaving 19 bases between. Germline values: CDR1 LGHDT, CDR2 YNNKEL (reference sequence). This CDR3 has 16 residues.

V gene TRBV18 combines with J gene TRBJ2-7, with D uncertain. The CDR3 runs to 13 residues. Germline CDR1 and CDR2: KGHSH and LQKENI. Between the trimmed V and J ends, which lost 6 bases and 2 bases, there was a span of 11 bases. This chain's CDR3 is CASSRADTYEQYF. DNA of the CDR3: TGTGCCAGCTCCCGTGCCGACACCTACGAGCAGTACTTC.

CDR3 DNA sequence: TGTGCCAGTAGCGTCTTCCGACAGGGCGACAACTATGGCTACACCTTC. Translated, it gives CASSVFRQGDNYGYTF. The V call is TRBV19, the J call TRBJ1-2; 7 bases are a match to TRBD1. Unmatched junction bases numbered 12, after V lost 6 bases and J lost 2 bases. The CDR3 covers 16 residues. The germline gives CDR1 LNHDA, CDR2 SQIVND (reference sequence).

CDR3 coding DNA: TGCGCCAGCAGCCCCTCCTGGGCCTCTGGAAACACCATATATTTT. Its translation: CASSPSWASGNTIYF. The chain links TRBV4-3 to TRBJ1-3; no reliable D call. V lost 4 bases to trimming and J lost 0 bases, with 10 bases between them. This CDR3 region has 15 residues. Germline CDR1 is LGHNA and CDR2 is YSLEER.

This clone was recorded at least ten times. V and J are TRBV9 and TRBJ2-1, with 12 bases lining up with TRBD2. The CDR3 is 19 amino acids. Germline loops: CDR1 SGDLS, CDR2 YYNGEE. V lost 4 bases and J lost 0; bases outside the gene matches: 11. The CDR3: CASSTSPASGGGSYNEQFF. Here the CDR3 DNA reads TGTGCCAGCAGCACCTCCCCGGCTAGCGGGGGGGGCTCCTACAATGAGCAGTTCTTC. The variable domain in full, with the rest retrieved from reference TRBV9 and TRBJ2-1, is DSGVTQTPKHLITATGQRVTLRCSPRSGDLSVYWYQQSLDQGLQFLIQYYNGEERAKGNILERFSAQQFPDLHSELNLSSLELGDSALYFCASSTSPASGGGSYNEQFFGPGTRLTVL.